The T cell receptor beta chain under discussion was sequenced for a study of T cells in Graves' hyperthyroidism and ophthalmopathy. Uncontrolled infection, other autoimmune disease, pregnancy or lactation excluded patients. Amplification of TCR beta CDR3 regions used RNA as the template. Using the HTBI primer set, a first-round RT-PCR was run on the TCR CDR3. In TCRdb, the multiplex PCR reads were re-called with MiXCR into one record per CDR3 protein. The table shows over 650,000 distinct CDR3 sequences, with 40% to 55% occurring only once. Germline V gene data show CDR1 as SEHNR and CDR2 as FQNEAQ (reference sequence). J was trimmed by 5 bases and V by 5 bases; bases with no gene match: 14. The CDR3 covers 16 residues.

The TCR was taken from an adult man with Graves' disease, either hyperthyroidism or ophthalmopathy (not recorded which). Sequenced sample: peripheral blood or thyroid tissue (not recorded which). This sequence joins TRBV7-9 and TRBJ2-7, with TRBD2 matching over 8 bases. CDR3 bases: TGTGCCAGCAGCCCCGCTATCCGAGCGGGAGTCCACGAGCAGTACTTC. It codes for CASSPAIRAGVHEQYF.